This T cell receptor beta chain was sequenced in a study of early T cells in non-severe SARS-CoV-2 infection. Each CDR3 protein gets one entry after TCRdb re-called the 5' RACE reads with MiXCR. The table includes around 82,000 distinct CDR3 sequences, about 15% detected once. The CDR3 is 15 amino acids. Per the germline V gene, CDR1 is MGHRA and CDR2 is YSYEKL. V lost 5 bases, J lost 2 bases, and 13 bases lay in between. Broader study findings: The matching step, a VDJdb search, favored anti-spike CD8 responses and missed private and CD4 specificities.

This clonotype was seen repeatedly, ten times or more. Its antigen is unknown. This chain connects TRBV4-1 to TRBJ1-3; a weak D match, TRBD1 (6 bases). The sequenced sample consisted of whole blood. This receptor was identified in an adult who was a healthcare worker with PCR-confirmed SARS-CoV-2 infection or an uninfected control (not recorded which). The CDR3 nucleotides are TGCGCCAGCAGCTCCCACAGGGAAGCTGGAAACACCATATATTTT. Protein sequence: CASSSHREAGNTIYF.